Each of the 21 T cell receptor beta chains below was sequenced from the same sample in a study of response to subunit inactivated influenza vaccine. TCRdb reprocessed the RT-PCR reads with MiXCR, giving one entry per CDR3 protein. Of approximately 570,000 distinct CDR3 sequences in the sample, approximately 7.7% were seen once. The sequenced sample was PBMCs from blood, obtained around 25 months after vaccination. These receptor sequences come from a man between 50 and 75 years old who received an inactivated influenza vaccine.

CDR3 sequence reads: CASKPYVDYNEQFF. CDR3 coding DNA: TGTGCCAGCAAACCCTATGTGGACTACAATGAGCAGTTCTTC. The chain recombines TRBV6-2 or TRBV6-3 with TRBJ2-1; D ambiguous. Germline lookup yields CDR1 MNHEY and CDR2 SVGEGT. V was pared by 7 bases and J by 3 bases, with 13 bases between. The CDR3 runs to 14 residues.

This clonotype occurred many times. The J gene is TRBJ2-1, the V gene TRBV10-2; 14 positions agree with TRBD2. Germline V CDR1 and CDR2: WSHSY, SAAADI. V trimming: 7 bases; J trimming: 7 bases; junction bases outside the gene matches: 3. The CDR3 extends over 14 amino acids. The CDR3 DNA is TGCGCCAGCACCGGGACTAGCGGGAGAAATGAGCAGTTCTTC. This encodes CASTGTSGRNEQFF.

There are a few counts of this clonotype. The chain uses TRBV6-5 and TRBJ2-7; D is ambiguous. V dropped 3 bases and J dropped 6 bases, with 6 bases sitting between them. This CDR3 has 11 residues. The V gene's germline CDR1 is MNHEY and CDR2 SVGAGI. CDR3 loop: CASSYFSEQYF. The CDR3 DNA sequence: TGTGCCAGCAGTTATTTTTCCGAGCAGTACTTC.

The genes are TRBV4-3 and TRBJ1-4; 9 bases fit TRBD1. The CDR3 is 16 residues long. Germline V CDR1 and CDR2: LGHNA, YSLEER. With V trimmed by 0 bases and J by 7 bases, 6 bases remained unmatched. In DNA form, the CDR3 reads TGCGCCAGCAGCCAAGAGGGACAGGGTATGGGTGAAAAACTGTTTTTT. Its protein product is CASSQEGQGMGEKLFF.

This clonotype was seen more than once but under ten times. The genes are TRBV4-3 and TRBJ2-2, with D perhaps being TRBD1 or TRBD2 (6 bases each). CDR3 length: 16 residues. Germline CDR1 LGHNA, CDR2 YSLEER. The ends were cut back, 1 base at V and 1 base at J, with 10 bases in the middle. The CDR3, as DNA: TGCGCCAGCAGCCAAGGGAGGGGGGAGAACACCGGGGAGCTGTTTTTT. This gives the protein CASSQGRGENTGELFF.

A few counts support this clonotype. The V gene is TRBV27, the J gene TRBJ2-5; D might be TRBD1 or TRBD2, each matching 6 bases. The CDR3 sequence is 16 residues long. CDR1 and CDR2 (germline): MNHEY, SMNVEV (reference sequence). V was pared by 6 bases and J by 1 base, with 18 bases between. CDR3 protein: CASRILGGAPQETQYF. CDR3 bases: TGTGCCAGCAGGATACTGGGGGGCGCTCCCCAAGAGACCCAGTACTTC.

This clonotype was seen only a few times. V and J are TRBV12-3 or TRBV12-4 and TRBJ2-1; 9 bases agree with TRBD1. The V gene end was trimmed by 5 bases and the J gene end by 2 bases; junction bases not matched to a gene: 7. The CDR3 spans 16 residues. This CDR3 is CASSLRTGVAYNEQFF. For the CDR3, the DNA is TGTGCCAGCAGTCTCAGGACAGGGGTAGCCTACAATGAGCAGTTCTTC.

The rearrangement uses TRBV6-1 and TRBJ2-7; D unresolved. The V and J ends lost 1 base and 8 bases respectively, with 9 bases between them. Per the germline V gene, CDR1 is MNHNS and CDR2 is SASEGT. The CDR3 is 12 residues long. In DNA, the CDR3 is TGTGCCAGCAGTGAAGTGGGCAGTCAGCAGTACTTC. Protein product: CASSEVGSQQYF.

This clonotype was observed at least ten times. This sequence joins TRBV9 and TRBJ2-7; maybe TRBD1 (6 bases). The CDR3 consists of 14 residues. The V and J ends lost 3 bases and 4 bases respectively, with 14 bases between them. Germline-derived CDR1 and CDR2 are SGDLS and YYNGEE. The CDR3 DNA follows: TGTGCCAGCAGCGCCACATTACAGGGATACGAGCAGTACTTC. Translation gives CASSATLQGYEQYF.

The genes are TRBV30 and TRBJ2-2; D is unresolved. Trimming removed 5 bases from V and 4 bases from J, with 11 bases in between. Germline-derived CDR1 and CDR2 are GTSNPN and SVGIG (reference sequence). The CDR3 is 13 amino acids. CDR3 in amino acids: CAWGEGFTGELFF. DNA of the CDR3: TGTGCCTGGGGGGAAGGGTTCACCGGGGAGCTGTTTTTT.

This clonotype was seen repeatedly, ten times or more. The V gene is TRBV20-1, the J gene TRBJ2-7; D might be TRBD2 (6 bases). V was shortened by 3 bases and J by 7 bases, with 19 bases between the two germline ends. Germline CDR1 reads DFQATT; CDR2 reads SNEGSKA (reference sequence). The CDR3 is 14 residues long. The CDR3 here is CSARGLMKIGEQYF. The CDR3 nucleotides read TGCAGTGCTAGGGGACTTATGAAGATTGGTGAGCAGTACTTC.

The V gene is TRBV18, the J gene TRBJ2-3; TRBD2 matches 7 bases. After removal of 0 bases from V and 6 bases from J, the junction contained 3 bases not matched to a gene. Germline CDR1 KGHSH, CDR2 LQKENI. This CDR3 is 14 amino acids long. The chain's CDR3 is CASSPPTSRDTQYF. The CDR3 nucleotides read TGTGCCAGCTCACCACCGACTAGCCGGGATACGCAGTATTTT.

The rearrangement uses TRBV7-2 and TRBJ1-5, with D perhaps matching TRBD1 (5 bases). CDR1 and CDR2 from the germline V gene are SGHTA and FQGNSA. This CDR3 has 13 amino acids. V shed 1 base and J shed 8 bases, with 9 bases lying between them. The CDR3 nucleotides are TGTGCCAGCAGCTTAGGACAGAGAGAGCCCCAGCATTTT. Its translation is CASSLGQREPQHF. Complete variable domain (other parts from reference TRBV7-2 and TRBJ1-5): GAGVSQSPSNKVTEKGKDVELRCDPISGHTALYWYRQSLGQGLEFLIYFQGNSAPDKSGLPSDRFSAERTGGSVSTLTIQRTQQEDSAVYLCASSLGQREPQHFGDGTRLSIL.

In this sample, this clonotype turned up many times. V gene TRBV10-3 combines with J gene TRBJ1-2; no clear D. The length of the CDR3 is 13 residues. In germline, CDR1 is ENHRY, CDR2 SYGVKD. V lost 6 bases and J lost 6, with 14 bases in between. CDR3: CAIRVGQTHGYTF. Here the CDR3 DNA reads TGTGCCATCAGGGTGGGCCAGACCCATGGCTACACCTTC.

This clonotype was counted a few times. The chain has TRBV2 and TRBJ1-2; D is possibly TRBD1 (5 bases). From germline, CDR1 is SNHLY and CDR2 FYNNEI. This CDR3 has 15 amino acids. V gave up 7 bases and J gave up 6 bases, with 21 bases separating them. CDR3 coding DNA: TGTGCCAGCAAAAAAAGTAGGGGCGTCGGTAATGGCTACACCTTC. As protein: CASKKSRGVGNGYTF.

The table lists this clonotype with many counts. J is TRBJ2-2 and V is TRBV5-1; D gene ambiguous. This CDR3 is built from 13 residues. V was clipped by 0 bases and J by 4 bases, with 4 bases between them. Germline V gene data show CDR1 as SGHRS and CDR2 as YFSETQ. The CDR3 nucleotides are TGCGCCAGCAGCTTGGACCCCACCGGGGAGCTGTTTTTT. This gives the protein CASSLDPTGELFF.

The chain joins TRBV4-3 to TRBJ2-7; TRBD1 is a possible D gene (5 bases). Trimming took off 1 base at V and 3 bases at J, with 19 bases between the two ends. Germline V gene sequence: CDR1 LGHNA, CDR2 YSLEER. The CDR3 is made up of 17 amino acids. The CDR3 region has the DNA TGCGCCAGCAGCCAAGCCACCTCAGGGTATCCTCACTACGAGCAGTACTTC. Translated, it gives CASSQATSGYPHYEQYF.

This clonotype has more than one count but fewer than ten. The chain links TRBV11-2 to TRBJ2-3, with 7 bases identical to TRBD1. CDR1 is SGHAT and CDR2 is FQNNGV in the germline V gene. The CDR3 runs 17 residues. V lost 5 bases, J lost 0 bases, and 11 bases stayed unmatched. The CDR3 loop is CASSPRDRPISTDTQYF. Here the CDR3 DNA reads TGTGCCAGCAGCCCCCGGGACAGACCTATTAGCACAGATACGCAGTATTTT.

The chain has TRBV18 and TRBJ2-7, with 7 bases matching TRBD2. Germline CDR1 reads KGHSH; CDR2 reads LQKENI. This CDR3 comprises 16 residues. The ends lost 3 bases at V and 1 base at J; junction bases unmatched: 9. The CDR3 nucleotides read TGTGCCAGCTCACCTTCCGGGCGGGGGAATTCCTACGAGCAGTACTTC. Amino acid sequence: CASSPSGRGNSYEQYF. Full variable domain (remainder filled in from reference TRBV18 and TRBJ2-7): NAGVMQNPRHLVRRRGQEARLRCSPMKGHSHVYWYRQLPEEGLKFMVYLQKENIIDESGMPKERFSAEFPKEGPSILRIQQVVRGDSAAYFCASSPSGRGNSYEQYFGPGTRLTVT.

This chain's CDR3 is CASSHGGRAGEQYF. In DNA, the CDR3 is TGTGCCAGCAGCCACGGCGGGAGGGCGGGCGAGCAGTACTTC. This sequence joins TRBV4-2 and TRBJ2-7, with 9 bases fitting TRBD2. This CDR3 has 14 residues. Germline V gene lookup returns CDR1 LGHNA and CDR2 YNFKEQ. With 3 bases clipped from V and 6 bases from J, the junction kept 6 bases outside the gene matches.

The chain combines TRBV7-2 with TRBJ2-7; D might be TRBD2 (5 bases). The germline CDR1 and CDR2 sequences are SGHTA and FQGNSA. CDR3 length equals 17 residues. The V and J ends lost 4 bases and 1 base respectively, with 20 bases between them. For the CDR3, the DNA is TGTGCCAGCAGCTCGACGGGCGGGCGACCATTTTCCTACGAGCAGTACTTC. Protein product: CASSSTGGRPFSYEQYF.